These T cell receptor beta chains were read from a single sample in a study of blood T cell repertoires in COVID-19. Assay: immunoSEQ multiplex PCR; the TCRdb copy retains only in-frame clones and omits some. This table has about 70,000 clones, roughly nine tenths appearing once. Sample: peripheral blood. The receptors were sampled from a man between 65 and 85 years old with active COVID-19. Each CDR3 is given with its conserved first and last residue. Each record gives: V gene, CDR3 protein.

TRBV6-2/TRBV6-3 CASSYPSLEQYF
TRBV24-1 CATSSRQGAGGELFF
TRBV4-2 CASSQGAPSGIGETQYF
TRBV30 CAWAPATGGRGEQYF
TRBV25-1 CASTTQGGHYEQYF
TRBV15 CATSGGGSSYEQYF
TRBV9 CASSFGQVTLYEQYF
TRBV7-3 CASSPRGGPGGEQYF
TRBV14 CASSQEGGSYNEQFF
TRBV6-5 CASSYVPGGTEAFF
TRBV21-1 CASSKPPRRGRGGETQYF
TRBV28 CASSPSGRGSEQYF
TRBV10-1 CASRGAGGAPGANVLTF
TRBV15 CATGGGPTEAFF
TRBV5-5 CASSLQGATRVAGVGEQYF
TRBV5-8 CASSFGGRGYEQYF
TRBV12-3/TRBV12-4 CASSLGGFEQYF
TRBV6-5 CASSTTTGAYGYTF
TRBV7-2 CASSLAGGGELFF
TRBV3-1/TRBV3-2 CASSAGLRGSIAKNIQYF
TRBV6-5 CASTLDRGRYNEQFF
TRBV6-1 CASSETSGRGPNEQFF
TRBV11-3 CASSLMTTASYEQYF
TRBV4-3 CASSQVGAGTDTQYF
TRBV18 CASSPRGGWEQFF
TRBV7-9 CASSPVSGQGNTGELFF
TRBV9 CASSVVSGGRTDTQYF
TRBV2 CASWTGGLAGELFF
TRBV19 CASSIVPLNTEAFF
TRBV4-3 CASSPTSSTDTQYF
TRBV11-3 CASSARGDEQYF
TRBV7-2 CASSPTSGSNEQFF
TRBV19 CASRAGPANEQFF
TRBV30 CAWRVTGKYGYTF
TRBV15 CATSPGGGPFRF
TRBV7-2 CASTPPSGRGHEQFF
TRBV7-2 CASSSLGQGYEQYF
TRBV5-6 CASSFPGSTGELFF
TRBV10-3 CAITGDRATLAEQYF
TRBV19 CASRPLGANEKLFF
TRBV19 CASSPGAQRQETQYF
TRBV9 CASSVVGTGGAEQYF
TRBV28 CASSFGVRDVAEAFF
TRBV7-2 CASSPGSGNTIYF
TRBV30 CAWSEAGSRPQHF
TRBV9 CASSGSWDTQYF
TRBV29-1 CSVEDPGGGMNEQYF
TRBV3-1/TRBV3-2 CASSLGLASNEQFF
TRBV27 CASSLGQGKRIGNSPLHF
TRBV28 CASSPGTGPNTEAFF
TRBV6-6 CASSPTTPGLAGDVHEQFF
TRBV6-5 CASRDRAFTEAFF